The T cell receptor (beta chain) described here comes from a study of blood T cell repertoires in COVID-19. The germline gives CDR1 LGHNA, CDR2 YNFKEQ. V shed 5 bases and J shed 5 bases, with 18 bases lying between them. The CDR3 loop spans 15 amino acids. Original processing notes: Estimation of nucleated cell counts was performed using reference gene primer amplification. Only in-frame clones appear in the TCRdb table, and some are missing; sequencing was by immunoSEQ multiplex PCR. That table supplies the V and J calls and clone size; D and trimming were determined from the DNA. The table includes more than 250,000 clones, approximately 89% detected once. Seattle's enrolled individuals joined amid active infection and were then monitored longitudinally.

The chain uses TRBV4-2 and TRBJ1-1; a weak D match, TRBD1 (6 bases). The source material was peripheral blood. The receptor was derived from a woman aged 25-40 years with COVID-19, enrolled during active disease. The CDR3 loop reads CASSTPQGSVTEAFF. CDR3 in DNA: TGTGCCAGCAGCACCCCACAGGGATCGGTGACTGAAGCTTTCTTT.